The T cell receptor beta chain under discussion was sequenced for a study of OX40 agonist ivuxolimab in advanced cancers. Produced via immunoSEQ multiplex PCR; TCRdb's table is partial and in-frame only. Here the sample spans tens of thousands of clones, more than 75% being singletons. J lost 2 bases, V lost 5 bases, and 8 bases had no gene match. CDR1 is SEHNR, CDR2 FQNEAQ, per germline (reference sequence). The CDR3 totals 15 residues. The receptor was derived from an adult with an advanced solid tumor such as melanoma, head and neck, liver or kidney cancer. Sequences were derived from CD4+ or CD8+ T cells sorted from blood, sampled in a trial of the OX40 agonist ivuxolimab. V usage is TRBV7-9 and J usage is TRBJ1-1, with 7 bases aligning to TRBD1. The CDR3 DNA sequence: TGTGCCAGCAGCCCGTCTACAGGGGATAACACTGAAGCTTTCTTT. It yields the protein CASSPSTGDNTEAFF.